The 27 T cell receptor beta chains presented below share a single source sample, sequenced in a study of a mutant IDH1 vaccine in newly diagnosed glioma (dated by TCRdb to 2020 to 2022). Antigens of these TCRs are unknown. This specimen's time point label, per the study, means: week 47, end of study. Every vaccine dose consisted of 300 ug of a 20-mer mutant IDH1 peptide in Montanide, administered subcutaneously together with topical imiquimod. Library method: the immunoSEQ multiplex PCR assay. As stored in TCRdb, this immuneACCESS dataset retains in-frame rearrangements with V and J assigned. A fraction of the clones does not appear; measured against another copy, unresolved V genes explain less than half of the discrepancy, and the remainder lacks a known reason. For this sample there are tens of thousands of clones; 75% appear just once. Around 5% of the sample is held by the ten biggest clonotypes.

Sequenced material: PBMCs, taken from a glioma patient whose treatment included an IDH1 peptide vaccine. The source is a man aged 45-65 years with glioma.

The table lists this clone with a count of one. J is TRBJ2-7 and V is TRBV6-1; 8 bases align to TRBD2. Germline assignment: CDR1 MNHNS and CDR2 SASEGT. The CDR3 runs 13 residues. The V gene end was trimmed by 4 bases and the J gene end by 4 bases; junction bases not matched to a gene: 3. The chain's CDR3 is CASSVSGTYEQYF. CDR3 coding DNA: TGTGCCAGCAGTGTTAGCGGGACTTACGAGCAGTACTTC.

The chain has TRBV30 and TRBJ1-6; D remains unclear. V was clipped by 0 bases and J by 0 bases, with 9 bases between them. CDR1 and CDR2 from the germline V gene are GTSNPN and SVGIG (reference sequence). This CDR3 has 16 residues. CDR3 protein: CAWSVQTSSYNSPLHF. CDR3 bases: TGTGCCTGGAGTGTACAAACGAGCTCCTATAATTCACCCCTCCACTTT.

The rearrangement uses TRBV4-1 and TRBJ2-5, with D perhaps TRBD2 (7 bases). Germline CDR1 MGHRA, CDR2 YSYEKL. There are 15 residues in the CDR3. V lost 0 bases and J 1 base, leaving 9 bases between the germline ends. In nucleotides, the CDR3 is TGCGCCAGCAGCCAAGAAGGGGGGGGCCAAGAGACCCAGTACTTC. It encodes CASSQEGGGQETQYF.

This rearrangement joins TRBV7-9 to TRBJ1-4; TRBD1 matches at 7 bases. The CDR3 contains 17 residues. Germline V gives CDR1 SEHNR, CDR2 FQNEAQ (reference sequence). Unmatched junction bases numbered 12, after V lost 1 base and J lost 7 bases. The chain's CDR3 is CASSLVLGTARGEKLFF. The CDR3 nucleotides read TGTGCCAGCAGCTTAGTATTGGGGACAGCAAGAGGTGAAAAACTGTTTTTT.

A single count supports this clone. The chain's CDR3 is CSVAPGGTSTDTQYF. The CDR3 DNA reads TGCAGCGTGGCCCCCGGGGGGACCAGCACAGATACGCAGTATTTT. The chain combines TRBV29-1 with TRBJ2-3; 7 bases map to TRBD2. The V segment lost 6 bases and the J segment 0 bases; nucleotides outside the gene matches: 9. This CDR3 comprises 15 residues. Germline V gene sequence: CDR1 SQVTM, CDR2 ANQGSEA.

The chain combines TRBV30 with TRBJ2-7; D is unresolved. Trimming stripped 2 bases from V and 4 bases from J, with 6 bases between. The germline V gene encodes CDR1 GTSNPN and CDR2 SVGIG (reference sequence). CDR3 size: 11 residues. The CDR3 nucleotides are TGTGCCTGGAGTCCTGGGTACGAGCAGTACTTC. Residues: CAWSPGYEQYF.

This chain links TRBV5-6 with TRBJ2-1; 7 bases agree with TRBD2. The germline gives CDR1 SGHDT, CDR2 YYEEEE. The trim removed 9 bases at V and 8 bases at J, leaving 11 bases unmatched. The CDR3 is 13 amino acids. The CDR3, as DNA: TGTGCCATCGGGTCCGGGGGGTTAGATGAGCAGTTCTTC. The encoded protein is CAIGSGGLDEQFF.

This sequence joins TRBV9 and TRBJ2-5; 9 bases are shared with TRBD1. CDR1 and CDR2 (germline): SGDLS, YYNGEE. V trimming: 2 bases; J trimming: 2 bases; junction bases outside the gene matches: 1. CDR3 length equals 14 residues. The CDR3 protein is CASSVGQGQETQYF. CDR3 coding DNA: TGTGCCAGCAGCGTCGGACAGGGGCAAGAGACCCAGTACTTC.

The chain uses TRBV7-2 and TRBJ1-1, with D maybe TRBD1 (5 bases). V was clipped by 3 bases and J by 0 bases, with 8 bases between them. The CDR3 is 14 amino acids. CDR1 is SGHTA and CDR2 is FQGNSA in the germline V gene. The CDR3, as DNA: TGTGCCAGCAGCTTGGGGCAGTTGAACACTGAAGCTTTCTTT. It translates to CASSLGQLNTEAFF. Full variable domain (remainder filled in from reference TRBV7-2 and TRBJ1-1): GAGVSQSPSNKVTEKGKDVELRCDPISGHTALYWYRQSLGQGLEFLIYFQGNSAPDKSGLPSDRFSAERTGGSVSTLTIQRTQQEDSAVYLCASSLGQLNTEAFFGQGTRLTVV.

This clone was picked up one time. The CDR3 coding sequence is TGTGCCAGCAGTCAGGAACGGGACAGCTCCTATGGCTACACCTTC. The encoded protein is CASSQERDSSYGYTF. The rearrangement joins TRBV6-6 to TRBJ1-2; the match to TRBD1 covers 7 bases. The length of the CDR3 is 15 residues. V lost 5 bases, J lost 4 bases, and 10 bases stayed unmatched. Germline CDR1 reads MNHNY; CDR2 reads SVGAGI (reference sequence).

This chain connects TRBV4-1 to TRBJ1-5, with 10 positions matching TRBD1. CDR1 is MGHRA, CDR2 YSYEKL, per germline. V lost 4 bases and J lost 3; bases outside the gene matches: 9. This CDR3 is 17 amino acids long. The CDR3 region is CASSPTSGTGDNQPQHF. The CDR3 bases are TGCGCCAGCAGCCCGACTTCCGGGACAGGGGACAATCAGCCCCAGCATTTT.

The chain couples TRBV6-5 to TRBJ2-3, with D possibly TRBD2 on 6 matching bases. The CDR3 length is 15 residues. Germline lookup yields CDR1 MNHEY and CDR2 SVGAGI. Trimming took 7 bases from V and 4 from J, leaving 18 bases between them. The CDR3 coding sequence is TGTGCCAGCAAAACCGTGGGGGGAGGTCCAGATACGCAGTATTTT. Translating gives CASKTVGGGPDTQYF.

The chain joins TRBV25-1 to TRBJ2-4; TRBD1 or TRBD2 may be the D gene (5 bases each). V was shortened by 7 bases and J by 9 bases, with 13 bases between the two germline ends. CDR1 and CDR2 (germline): MGHDK, SYGVNS. This CDR3 has 12 residues. The CDR3: CASTGDAAIQYF. CDR3 sequence (DNA): TGTGCCAGCACCGGGGACGCGGCCATTCAGTACTTC.

This clone occurred a few times. The chain is built from TRBV10-2 and TRBJ1-5, with no clear D. CDR3 size: 14 residues. From germline, CDR1 is WSHSY and CDR2 SAAADI. Trimming took 2 bases from V and 5 from J, leaving 10 bases between them. The CDR3 loop reads CASSEVAVDQPQHF. As DNA, the CDR3 is TGCGCCAGCAGTGAGGTGGCAGTCGATCAGCCCCAGCATTTT.

This rearrangement joins TRBV6-1 to TRBJ1-2; no reliable D call. The CDR3 has 15 amino acids. The V end was cut by 4 bases, the J end by 4 bases, with 16 bases between. Germline values: CDR1 MNHNS, CDR2 SASEGT. This CDR3 is CASSVTLTVTYGYTF. DNA of the CDR3: TGTGCCAGCAGTGTAACCCTTACAGTTACCTATGGCTACACCTTC.

The rearrangement uses TRBV29-1 and TRBJ2-5, with D possibly TRBD2 on 6 matching bases. Trimming removed 3 bases at V and 5 bases at J, with 13 bases between. Germline loops: CDR1 SQVTM, CDR2 ANQGSEA. This CDR3 region has 13 residues. CDR3: CSVEVGGGETQYF. Here the CDR3 DNA reads TGCAGCGTTGAGGTGGGGGGAGGCGAGACCCAGTACTTC.

The V gene is TRBV5-4, the J gene TRBJ1-4; 7 bases are a match to TRBD1. Trimming at V came to 3 bases and at J to 2 bases, leaving 1 base not matched to a gene. The CDR3 sequence is 14 residues long. The germline V gene encodes CDR1 SGHNT and CDR2 YYREEE (reference sequence). The CDR3 nucleotides read TGTGCCAGCAGCTGGGACAGTACTAATGAAAAACTGTTTTTT. Residues: CASSWDSTNEKLFF.

The chain employs TRBV4-1 and TRBJ2-7, with 7 bases matching TRBD1. The CDR3 has 15 residues. The V and J ends lost 5 bases and 3 bases, in that order; junction bases with no gene match: 10. Germline loops: CDR1 MGHRA, CDR2 YSYEKL. CDR3 bases: TGCGCCAGCAGCATTCTCGACAGGGAAAGCTACGAGCAGTACTTC. It yields the protein CASSILDRESYEQYF.

The V gene is TRBV7-9, the J gene TRBJ2-2, with D perhaps TRBD1 or TRBD2 (5 bases each). V was pared by 5 bases and J by 5 bases, with 24 bases between. CDR1 SEHNR and CDR2 FQNEAQ come from the germline V gene (reference sequence). The CDR3 runs 18 residues. Here the CDR3 reads CASSAPDRGWVLTGELFF. CDR3 in DNA: TGTGCCAGCAGCGCCCCGGATCGGGGCTGGGTATTAACCGGGGAGCTGTTTTTT.

The chain's CDR3 is CASSMDRITDTQYF. The CDR3 region has the DNA TGTGCCAGCAGCATGGACAGAATAACAGATACGCAGTATTTT. The chain links TRBV4-2 to TRBJ2-3; maybe TRBD1 (6 bases). V lost 5 bases and J lost 3, with 12 bases in between. The CDR3 is made up of 14 amino acids. CDR1 and CDR2 (germline): LGHNA, YNFKEQ.

This clone occurred many times. This sequence joins TRBV11-2 and TRBJ2-1, with 9 positions matching TRBD1. From germline, CDR1 is SGHAT and CDR2 FQNNGV. The CDR3 contains 15 residues. J gave up 6 bases and V 3 bases, and 6 bases lay outside the gene matches. Here the CDR3 DNA reads TGTGCCAGCAGCTTTACAGGGGGCGACCCCAATGAGCAGTTCTTC. This gives the protein CASSFTGGDPNEQFF.

This clone occurred a few times. The rearrangement uses TRBV4-1 and TRBJ1-6, with D possibly matching TRBD1 (6 bases). Trimming took off 4 bases at V and 10 bases at J, with 14 bases between the two ends. CDR3 size: 14 residues. The germline V gene has CDR1 MGHRA and CDR2 YSYEKL. The CDR3 region is CASSRGGGDSPLHF. The CDR3 DNA sequence: TGCGCCAGCAGCCGAGGAGGGGGAGACTCACCCCTCCACTTT.

The V gene is TRBV7-9, the J gene TRBJ2-2, with D possibly being TRBD1 or TRBD2 (5 bases each). Germline V gene sequence: CDR1 SEHNR, CDR2 FQNEAQ (reference sequence). This CDR3 comprises 16 residues. With 1 base removed from V and 5 bases from J, the gap between germline ends came to 14 bases. CDR3 DNA sequence: TGTGCCAGCAGCTTAGAGGGACGGCTAGCAACCGGGGAGCTGTTTTTT. Translation: CASSLEGRLATGELFF. The variable domain in full, completed from reference TRBV7-9 and TRBJ2-2, reads DTGVSQNPRHKITKRGQNVTFRCDPISEHNRLYWYRQTLGQGPEFLTYFQNEAQLEKSRLLSDRFSAERPKGSFSTLEIQRTEQGDSAMYLCASSLEGRLATGELFFGEGSRLTVL.

The CDR3 sequence is CASSLSPPRGATNEKLFF. The CDR3 DNA reads as TGTGCCAGCAGTTTATCACCCCCACGGGGGGCAACTAATGAAAAACTGTTTTTT. V is TRBV27 and J is TRBJ1-4, with D possibly being TRBD1 (5 bases). CDR1 and CDR2 from the germline V gene are MNHEY and SMNVEV (reference sequence). V lost 0 bases, J lost 0 bases, and 14 bases lay in between. This CDR3 spans 18 amino acids.

The V call is TRBV6-1, the J call TRBJ2-7, with D maybe TRBD1 (6 bases). The CDR3 runs to 11 residues. The V gene lost 7 bases and the J gene lost 4 bases, with 8 bases spanning the gap. CDR1 is MNHNS and CDR2 is SASEGT in the germline V gene. The CDR3: CASKDSYEQYF. In DNA, the CDR3 is TGTGCCAGCAAGGACAGTTACGAGCAGTACTTC.

This chain uses TRBV4-2 with TRBJ1-2; TRBD1 agrees at 11 bases. Trimming removed 2 bases from V and 5 bases from J; junction bases left unmatched: 7. Germline assignment: CDR1 LGHNA and CDR2 YNFKEQ. The CDR3 loop spans 16 amino acids. The CDR3 DNA sequence: TGTGCCAGCAGCCAATTGTCCGGGGACAGGGGGTATGGCTACACCTTC. It codes for CASSQLSGDRGYGYTF.

The chain joins TRBV30 to TRBJ1-5; D is perhaps TRBD1 (6 bases). This CDR3 is 13 amino acids long. Trimming removed 7 bases from V and 0 bases from J, with 10 bases in between. Germline V CDR1 and CDR2: GTSNPN, SVGIG (reference sequence). The CDR3 spells CASSGDSNQPQHF. The CDR3 DNA follows: TGTGCCTCCTCAGGGGATAGCAATCAGCCCCAGCATTTT.